What follows describes a single T cell receptor beta chain. The antigen is not known. TCRdb's table, derived via immunoSEQ multiplex PCR, lists solely in-frame clones and lacks some. The table shows under 200,000 clones, with about 81% occurring only once. The data belong to a study of cytomegalovirus exposure and HLA in healthy donors. Study results and caveats: A few chains linked to CMV were shown in vitro to be specific for CMV antigens. Subsequent analysis showed first-cohort TCR clusters tending to co-occur in 95 to 150 validation repertoires. For cytomegalovirus status, the classifier reportedly gave diagnoses with high specificity and sensitivity.

The CDR3 contains 15 residues. V lost 5 bases and J lost 1, with 14 bases in between. From germline, CDR1 is MDHEN and CDR2 SYDVKM. The receptor was derived from a woman in her twenties or thirties in good health and CMV-seronegative. Sequenced input: PBMCs. This rearrangement joins TRBV28 to TRBJ1-1; possible D gene TRBD1, 5 bases. CDR3 in DNA: TGTGCCAGCAGTCCCCATCGGGGGGGGAACACTGAAGCTTTCTTT. Amino acid sequence: CASSPHRGGNTEAFF.